This TCR beta chain derives from a study of blood T cell repertoires in COVID-19. Generated by immunoSEQ multiplex PCR, the TCRdb table keeps only in-frame clones and is missing some. The sample carries approximately 190,000 clones, about 82% recorded once. This CDR3 comprises 13 residues. In germline, CDR1 is SEHNR, CDR2 FQNEAQ (reference sequence). Trimming took 4 bases from V and 8 from J, leaving 14 bases between them. The clonotype comes from a woman between 25 and 40 years old with acute or convalescent COVID-19. The sample comprised peripheral blood. The chain uses TRBV7-9 and TRBJ1-2; D is undetermined. The CDR3 loop is CASSYSSSWGYTF. The CDR3 nucleotides are TGTGCCAGCAGCTACAGCTCGAGTTGGGGCTACACCTTC. Combining the CDR3 with reference TRBV7-9 and TRBJ1-2 gives the whole variable domain DTGVSQNPRHKITKRGQNVTFRCDPISEHNRLYWYRQTLGQGPEFLTYFQNEAQLEKSRLLSDRFSAERPKGSFSTLEIQRTEQGDSAMYLCASSYSSSWGYTFGSGTRLTVV.